Presented here are 15 T cell receptor beta chains from one specimen sequenced in a study of shared clonotypes between healthy human individuals (dated by TCRdb to 2019 to 2021). Receptor amplification or capture employed the immunoSEQ multiplex PCR assay. Entries here come from immuneACCESS through TCRdb and include only in-frame sequences with V and J called. Some clones fail to appear in such tables; in the studies checked, an unresolved V gene covers under half of the shortfall, and the cause of the remainder is unknown. This sample is represented by 1.5 million to 2.5 million clones; about 95% of them were singletons. 1.2% of the sample belongs to the ten largest clones. CD8 naive samples consisted of CD45RO-negative cells that were positively selected for CCR7, yielding a CD45RA+CCR7+ population without TemRA cells. The sample consisted of naive CD8+ T cells sorted from blood. This specimen's cell subset or site label, per the study, means: CD45RA+CCR7+. The source is a man aged 18-30 years in good health.

The rearrangement uses TRBV11-2 and TRBJ1-5; D is uncertain. Germline CDR1 and CDR2: SGHAT and FQNNGV. This CDR3 contains 13 residues. Trimming left V 2 bases short and J 7 bases short, with 9 bases between. The CDR3 nucleotides read TGTGCCAGCAGCTTAATACACGGCCAGCCCCAGCATTTT. As protein: CASSLIHGQPQHF.

This clone was seen once. V and J are TRBV6-5 and TRBJ2-2, with 7 bases fitting TRBD2. The CDR3 runs to 16 residues. CDR1 and CDR2 (germline): MNHEY, SVGAGI. With 0 bases clipped from V and 5 bases from J, the junction kept 6 bases outside the gene matches. The CDR3 nucleotides are TGTGCCAGCAGTTACTCGGCGGGAGAGTGGACCGGGGAGCTGTTTTTT. It translates to CASSYSAGEWTGELFF.

This chain links TRBV15 with TRBJ2-1, with 11 positions matching TRBD2. CDR1 is LNHNV, CDR2 YYDKDF, per germline (reference sequence). The CDR3 is made up of 19 amino acids. The trim removed 5 bases at V and 2 bases at J, leaving 14 bases unmatched. CDR3 nucleotide sequence: TGTGCCACCAGCGGGCAACTAGCGGGAGTCGCTTCAGCCTACAATGAGCAGTTCTTC. It yields the protein CATSGQLAGVASAYNEQFF.

V is TRBV4-1 and J is TRBJ1-3; D is perhaps TRBD1 (5 bases). The length of the CDR3 is 14 residues. CDR1 is MGHRA and CDR2 is YSYEKL in the germline V gene. Trimming left V 1 base short and J 7 bases short, with 11 bases between. The CDR3 sequence is CASSQGEGLNTIYF. The CDR3 coding sequence is TGCGCCAGCAGCCAAGGGGAGGGGCTCAACACCATATATTTT.

The CDR3 nucleotides are TGTGCCAGCAGCCAAGTACTAACTACTGAAGCTTTCTTT. Residues: CASSQVLTTEAFF. The V call is TRBV4-2, the J call TRBJ1-1; no clear D. Germline V gene lookup returns CDR1 LGHNA and CDR2 YNFKEQ. CDR3 length: 13 amino acids. V dropped 1 base and J dropped 5 bases, with 8 bases sitting between them.

J is TRBJ1-5 and V is TRBV12-5, with 12 bases lining up with TRBD1. The CDR3 is made up of 16 amino acids. V lost 1 base and J lost 5; bases outside the gene matches: 3. Germline loops: CDR1 LGHNT, CDR2 FRNRAP. The CDR3 bases are TGTGCTAGTGGTTTGGAAGGGACAGGGGGCTATCAGCCCCAGCATTTT. Amino acids: CASGLEGTGGYQPQHF.

The gene calls are TRBV11-1 and TRBJ2-5, with a possible D match to TRBD2 (5 bases). The CDR3 has 15 amino acids. The V gene lost 5 bases and the J gene lost 4 bases, with 17 bases spanning the gap. Germline V gene lookup returns CDR1 SGHAT and CDR2 FQDESV (reference sequence). CDR3 amino acids: CASSRNRGERETQYF. CDR3 coding DNA: TGTGCCAGCAGCCGAAATCGGGGTGAGCGAGAGACCCAGTACTTC.

V gene TRBV28 combines with J gene TRBJ2-7; D may correspond to TRBD1 or TRBD2 (5 bases each). CDR3 length equals 15 residues. V was pared by 3 bases and J by 0 bases, with 12 bases between. The germline V gene encodes CDR1 MDHEN and CDR2 SYDVKM. The CDR3 coding sequence is TGTGCCAGCAGTTTTTATTCGGGGCCCTCCTACGAGCAGTACTTC. This codes for CASSFYSGPSYEQYF.

V is TRBV4-1 and J is TRBJ2-7, with 7 positions matching TRBD1. The CDR3 consists of 17 residues. J was trimmed by 4 bases and V by 2 bases; bases with no gene match: 14. Germline V gene lookup returns CDR1 MGHRA and CDR2 YSYEKL. The CDR3 DNA reads as TGCGCCAGCAGCCAACTCATACAACAGGGGAACTTTTACGAGCAGTACTTC. It is translated as CASSQLIQQGNFYEQYF.

For this clone: This sample includes further DNA sequences coding for the same CDR3. The chain is built from TRBV5-1 and TRBJ2-7; the D gene is possibly TRBD1 (5 bases). The V and J ends lost 0 bases and 3 bases respectively, with 13 bases between them. The germline CDR1 and CDR2 sequences are SGHRS and YFSETQ. The CDR3 is 15 residues long. CDR3 sequence: CASSLAQGAFYEQYF. Here the CDR3 DNA reads TGCGCCAGCAGCTTGGCCCAGGGTGCCTTCTACGAGCAGTACTTC. The full variable domain, its missing parts supplied by reference TRBV5-1 and TRBJ2-7, is KAGVTQTPRYLIKTRGQQVTLSCSPISGHRSVSWYQQTPGQGLQFLFEYFSETQRNKGNFPGRFSGRQFSNSRSEMNVSTLELGDSALYLCASSLAQGAFYEQYFGPGTRLTVT.

This chain uses TRBV30 with TRBJ2-3; TRBD2 agrees at 16 bases. Germline lookup yields CDR1 GTSNPN and CDR2 SVGIG (reference sequence). The ends lost 5 bases at V and 2 bases at J; junction bases unmatched: 10. This CDR3 is built from 18 residues. The CDR3 is CAWGGTSGRAPNTDTQYF. The CDR3 nucleotides are TGTGCCTGGGGAGGGACTAGCGGGAGGGCCCCTAACACAGATACGCAGTATTTT.

The chain joins TRBV27 to TRBJ2-7; TRBD2 agrees at 8 bases. CDR3 length equals 16 residues. V lost 0 bases, J lost 1 base, and 5 bases stayed unmatched. Germline V gene sequence: CDR1 MNHEY, CDR2 SMNVEV (reference sequence). The CDR3 is CASSLSKAGASYEQYF. The CDR3 nucleotides read TGTGCCAGCAGTTTATCGAAAGCGGGGGCTTCCTACGAGCAGTACTTC.

The chain joins TRBV4-1 to TRBJ2-3, with TRBD1 as a possible D gene (6 bases). The CDR3 covers 17 residues. Germline V gene lookup returns CDR1 MGHRA and CDR2 YSYEKL. V shed 1 base and J shed 2 bases, with 16 bases lying between them. In DNA, the CDR3 is TGCGCCAGCAGCCAAGTCAGGTACAGGGTGGACACAGATACGCAGTATTTT. Its translation is CASSQVRYRVDTDTQYF.

In this sample, this clone turned up once. The CDR3 coding sequence is TGTGCCAGCAGCCGTCCGGCGACCAACCCTTACAATGAGCAGTTCTTC. This sequence encodes CASSRPATNPYNEQFF. The genes are TRBV7-8 and TRBJ2-1; no reliable D call. The germline V gene has CDR1 SGHVS and CDR2 FQNEAQ. CDR3 size: 16 residues. Trimming removed 5 bases at V and 4 bases at J, with 18 bases between.

The chain recombines TRBV28 with TRBJ2-3; 7 bases match TRBD2. Germline loops: CDR1 MDHEN, CDR2 SYDVKM. The CDR3 runs to 20 residues. V trimming: 2 bases; J trimming: 2 bases; junction bases outside the gene matches: 19. The DNA of the CDR3 is TGTGCCAGCAGTTTAAATCCGCTGGCCCCGGGACTACCAGACACAGATACGCAGTATTTT. Its protein product is CASSLNPLAPGLPDTDTQYF. The full variable domain, completed using reference TRBV28 and TRBJ2-3, is DVKVTQSSRYLVKRTGEKVFLECVQDMDHENMFWYRQDPGLGLRLIYFSYDVKMKEKGDIPEGYSVSREKKERFSLILESASTNQTSMYLCASSLNPLAPGLPDTDTQYFGPGTRLTVL.